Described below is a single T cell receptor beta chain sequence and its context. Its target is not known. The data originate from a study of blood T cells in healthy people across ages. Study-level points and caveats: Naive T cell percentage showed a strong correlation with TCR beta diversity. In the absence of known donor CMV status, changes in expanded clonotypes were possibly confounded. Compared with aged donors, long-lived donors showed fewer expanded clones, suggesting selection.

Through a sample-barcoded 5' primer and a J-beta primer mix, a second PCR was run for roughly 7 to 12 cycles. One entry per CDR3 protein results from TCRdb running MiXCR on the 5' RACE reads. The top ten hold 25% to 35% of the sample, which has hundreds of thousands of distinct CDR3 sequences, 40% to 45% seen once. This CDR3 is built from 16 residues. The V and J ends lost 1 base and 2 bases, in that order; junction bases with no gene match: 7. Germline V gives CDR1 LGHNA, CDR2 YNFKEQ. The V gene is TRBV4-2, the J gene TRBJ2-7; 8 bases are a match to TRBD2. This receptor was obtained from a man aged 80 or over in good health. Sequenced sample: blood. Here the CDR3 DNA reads TGTGCCAGCAGCCAAGTGGCTAGCGGGTCCACCTACGAGCAGTACTTC. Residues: CASSQVASGSTYEQYF.